The 16 T cell receptor beta chains in this list originate from one sample, sequenced in a study of CD4 T cells in relation to SARS-CoV-2 and coronaviruses. Sequenced by immunoSEQ multiplex PCR; TCRdb stores in-frame clones only, minus some. The sample lists 9,000 to 13,000 clones; around 84% were seen once. The unexposed donors gave CD4+ T cells in about 2010-2019, prior to COVID-19. Isolation of CD4+ T cells took place after approximately 10 days in culture. No cognate antigen is known for these TCRs. The sequenced sample consisted of CD4+ T cells from PBMCs, cultured in vitro. The receptors derive from a human donor in good health.

This sequence joins TRBV6-5 and TRBJ2-3; D may be TRBD2 (5 bases). CDR3 length: 14 residues. Germline lookup yields CDR1 MNHEY and CDR2 SVGAGI. The V end lost 2 bases, the J end lost 4 bases, and 10 bases lay between the germline ends. CDR3 amino acids: CASSYTRRADTQYF. CDR3 nucleotides: TGTGCCAGCAGTTACACCAGGCGGGCAGATACGCAGTATTTT.

The chain recombines TRBV6-6 with TRBJ1-5, with D maybe TRBD1 (6 bases). CDR1 MNHNY and CDR2 SVGAGI come from the germline V gene (reference sequence). Trimming left V 6 bases short and J 7 bases short, with 16 bases between. CDR3 length: 14 residues. The CDR3: CASSSKRGEQPQHF. CDR3 nucleotides: TGTGCCAGCAGCTCGAAGAGGGGGGAGCAGCCCCAGCATTTT.

J is TRBJ2-4 and V is TRBV12-2; the listed D gene, TRBD1, was not tested against the DNA. TRBV12-2 is a recognized pseudogene. The CDR3 sequence is 15 residues long. DNA of the CDR3: TGTGCAAGTCGCTCCAGGACAGGGCATAAAAACATTCAGTACTTC. It translates to CASRSRTGHKNIQYF.

The V gene is TRBV6-5, the J gene TRBJ1-1, with 8 bases lining up with TRBD1. CDR1 is MNHEY, CDR2 SVGAGI, per germline. The junction had 8 bases not matched to a gene; V was cut back by 6 bases and J by 5 bases. CDR3 size: 14 residues. The CDR3 bases are TGTGCCAGCAGGGAGTGGACAGGGACAACTGAAGCTTTCTTT. The encoded protein is CASREWTGTTEAFF.

This clone was counted a few times. This sequence joins TRBV7-9 and TRBJ1-1, with TRBD1 as a possible D gene (6 bases). Germline V lookup: CDR1 SEHNR, CDR2 FQNEAQ (reference sequence). The CDR3 has 16 residues. V lost 5 bases and J 2 bases, leaving 18 bases between the germline ends. CDR3 in DNA: TGTGCCAGCAGCACCGAACGGGGGGGCGTTAACACTGAAGCTTTCTTT. It encodes CASSTERGGVNTEAFF.

The chain links TRBV3-1 (or the pseudogene TRBV3-2) to TRBJ2-3; perhaps TRBD1 as D (6 bases). The CDR3 extends over 23 amino acids. Germline V CDR1 and CDR2: LGHDT, YNNKEL (reference sequence). Trimming stripped 2 bases from V and 6 bases from J, with 39 bases between. CDR3: CASSQLGGPSAQRDYLCMDTQYF. In nucleotides, the CDR3 is TGTGCCAGCAGCCAATTAGGGGGACCCTCGGCCCAGCGTGACTATCTCTGTATGGATACGCAGTATTTT.

CDR3 loop: CASRDQGTTEAFF. Here the CDR3 DNA reads TGTGCCAGCAGGGACCAGGGGACCACTGAAGCTTTCTTT. The rearrangement uses TRBV2 and TRBJ1-1, with D maybe TRBD1 (6 bases). Deletions cut 6 bases from V and 4 bases from J, with 12 bases between. The CDR3 is 13 residues long. CDR1 is SNHLY, CDR2 FYNNEI, per germline.

The chain has TRBV4-1 and TRBJ2-3, with TRBD1 identical over 8 bases. Germline values: CDR1 MGHRA, CDR2 YSYEKL. The V gene end was trimmed by 4 bases and the J gene end by 2 bases; junction bases not matched to a gene: 8. CDR3 length equals 16 residues. CDR3 loop: CASSPGGQGFTDTQYF. CDR3 in DNA: TGCGCCAGCAGCCCGGGTGGACAGGGTTTCACAGATACGCAGTATTTT.

V gene TRBV5-1 combines with J gene TRBJ1-2; no clear D. The V end was cut by 0 bases, the J end by 2 bases, with 11 bases between. The CDR3 length is 15 residues. The germline V gene has CDR1 SGHRS and CDR2 YFSETQ. CDR3 nucleotide sequence: TGCGCCAGCAGCTTGGATTCAGGAAGGAACTATGGCTACACCTTC. Amino acid sequence: CASSLDSGRNYGYTF.

This clone was picked up a small number of times. The rearrangement links TRBV2 to TRBJ2-1; 7 positions agree with TRBD1. CDR1 SNHLY and CDR2 FYNNEI come from the germline V gene. CDR3 length: 14 residues. Trimming took 6 bases from V and 5 from J; bases not matched to a gene: 7. DNA for the CDR3: TGTGCCAGCAGCCCGGACAGGATTGACAATGAGCAGTTCTTC. It translates to CASSPDRIDNEQFF.

This rearrangement joins TRBV7-7 to TRBJ2-5, with TRBD2 matching 8 bases. The CDR3 contains 16 residues. The V and J ends lost 5 bases and 7 bases, in that order; junction bases with no gene match: 15. From germline, CDR1 is SSHAT and CDR2 FNYEAQ (reference sequence). The CDR3 sequence is CASSQSPGGAEATQYF. The CDR3 DNA is TGTGCCAGCAGCCAATCCCCCGGGGGGGCCGAAGCGACCCAGTACTTC.

V gene TRBV7-2 combines with J gene TRBJ2-5; TRBD1 might be the D (5 bases). The CDR3 sequence is 14 residues long. Germline lookup yields CDR1 SGHTA and CDR2 FQGNSA. Deletions cut 0 bases from V and 2 bases from J, with 7 bases between. The CDR3 bases are TGTGCCAGCAGCTTAGCGGGGCCTCAAGAGACCCAGTACTTC. Protein sequence: CASSLAGPQETQYF.

Written as DNA, the CDR3 is TGTGCCAGCTCACTTTTAGGGGGCGAACTGAACACTGAAGCTTTCTTT. Protein sequence: CASSLLGGELNTEAFF. The genes are TRBV18 and TRBJ1-1; the match to TRBD1 covers 7 bases. The CDR3 extends over 16 amino acids. From germline, CDR1 is KGHSH and CDR2 LQKENI. Trimming took 4 bases from V and 0 from J; bases not matched to a gene: 8.

The chain uses TRBV5-8 and TRBJ2-1; a possible D gene is TRBD2 (6 bases). This CDR3 has 12 amino acids. Germline V gene sequence: CDR1 SGHTS, CDR2 YDEGEE. Trimming left V 1 base short and J 13 bases short, with 12 bases between. Written as DNA, the CDR3 is TGTGCCAGCAGCTTGTGGGGAGGTCCCCAGTTCTTC. This encodes CASSLWGGPQFF. Full variable domain (rest looked up from reference TRBV5-8 and TRBJ2-1): EAGVTQSPTHLIKTRGQQATLRCSPISGHTSVYWYQQALGLGLQFLLWYDEGEERNRGNFPPRFSGRQFPNYSSELNVNALELEDSALYLCASSLWGGPQFFGPGTRLTVL.

This chain connects TRBV18 to TRBJ1-1, with 9 bases that match TRBD1. Germline V gives CDR1 KGHSH, CDR2 LQKENI. CDR3 length equals 16 residues. Unmatched junction bases numbered 5, after V lost 2 bases and J lost 1 base. The CDR3 DNA reads TGTGCCAGCTCACCATGGACAGGGGTCCCGAACACTGAAGCTTTCTTT. It is translated as CASSPWTGVPNTEAFF.

The rearrangement uses TRBV7-9 and TRBJ1-2; possibly TRBD1 for D (5 bases). Trimming shortened V by 5 bases and J by 6 bases, and 19 bases separated the two germline ends. This CDR3 has 15 residues. Germline CDR1 is SEHNR and CDR2 is FQNEAQ (reference sequence). CDR3 nucleotide sequence: TGTGCCAGCAGCCCCTTGGAGGTTCCGGGGCATGGCTACACCTTC. It is translated as CASSPLEVPGHGYTF.